The 31 T cell receptor beta chains presented below share a single source sample, sequenced in a study of cytomegalovirus exposure and HLA in healthy donors. Method: immunoSEQ multiplex PCR; TCRdb's copy keeps in-frame clones and lacks some. The profile covers over 150,000 clones, with around 90% appearing a single time and 3% taken by the ten largest. The material sequenced was PBMCs. The source is a young woman in good health and CMV-seropositive.

As regards this clone: The junction does not match germline at one end; this may be a read error. This rearrangement joins TRBV11-2 to TRBJ2-7, with a weak D call TRBD2 (6 bases). The CDR3 is 15 residues long. The V gene's germline CDR1 is SGHAT and CDR2 FQNNGV. The CDR3 spells CASSLVGGDSNEQYF. Here the CDR3 DNA reads TGTGCCAGCAGCTTAGTTGGCGGGGACTCCAACGAGCAGTACTTC. The full variable domain, completed using reference TRBV11-2 and TRBJ2-7, is EAGVAQSPRYKIIEKRQSVAFWCNPISGHATLYWYQQILGQGPKLLIQFQNNGVVDDSQLPKDRFSAERLKGVDSTLKIQPAKLEDSAVYLCASSLVGGDSNEQYFGPGTRLTVT.

J is TRBJ2-3 and V is TRBV13, with TRBD2 identical over 7 bases. With V trimmed by 5 bases and J by 0 bases, 17 bases remained unmatched. This CDR3 is built from 19 residues. CDR1 PRHDT and CDR2 FYEKMQ come from the germline V gene (reference sequence). The CDR3 sequence is CASSPQRGLPDQSTDTQYF. CDR3 DNA sequence: TGTGCCAGCAGCCCCCAGCGGGGACTACCGGATCAGAGCACAGATACGCAGTATTTT.

This clone has a handful of counts. The gene calls are TRBV27 and TRBJ1-2; D not certain. Trimming pared 2 bases from V and 8 bases from J, leaving 15 bases between. CDR1 MNHEY and CDR2 SMNVEV come from the germline V gene (reference sequence). CDR3 length equals 14 residues. The CDR3 nucleotides read TGTGCCAGCAGTTTACTGGGCGAGTCGAACGGCTACACCTTC. This codes for CASSLLGESNGYTF.

The V gene is TRBV6-4, the J gene TRBJ1-2, with D perhaps TRBD1 (5 bases). The V gene's germline CDR1 is MRHNA and CDR2 SNTAGT. This CDR3 is built from 14 residues. Trimming removed 8 bases at V and 2 bases at J, with 15 bases between. The CDR3 nucleotides read TGTGCCAGCGGGGGAGGCCCCACCAACTATGGCTACACCTTC. As protein: CASGGGPTNYGYTF.

This chain connects TRBV5-4 to TRBJ1-5; D gene uncertain. V dropped 4 bases and J dropped 4 bases, with 9 bases sitting between them. The CDR3 consists of 13 residues. Looked up from germline, CDR1 is SGHNT and CDR2 is YYREEE (reference sequence). For the CDR3, the DNA is TGTGCCAGCAGCGCGGGCGCGAATCAGCCCCAGCATTTT. Amino acids: CASSAGANQPQHF.

This sequence joins TRBV7-8 and TRBJ2-7; weak D call: TRBD1 (6 bases). V lost 5 bases, J lost 2 bases, and 16 bases lay in between. Per germline, CDR1 SGHVS and CDR2 FQNEAQ. There are 15 residues in the CDR3. This chain's CDR3 is CASSQGPTTPYEQYF. The CDR3 nucleotides read TGTGCCAGCAGCCAGGGGCCGACAACCCCCTACGAGCAGTACTTC.

The chain employs TRBV18 and TRBJ2-3, with D tentatively TRBD1 (6 bases). This CDR3 contains 17 residues. V shed 1 base and J shed 2 bases, with 16 bases lying between them. CDR1 and CDR2 (germline): KGHSH, LQKENI. The CDR3 sequence: CASSPRGTWKDTDTQYF. The CDR3 DNA sequence: TGTGCCAGCTCACCACGGGGGACATGGAAAGACACAGATACGCAGTATTTT.

This chain connects TRBV28 to TRBJ2-7, with 8 bases identical to TRBD1. Germline lookup yields CDR1 MDHEN and CDR2 SYDVKM. The CDR3 length is 14 residues. The ends lost 6 bases at V and 5 bases at J; junction bases unmatched: 9. The CDR3 region has the DNA TGTGCCAGCAGCCAGGACAGGGAGGTGAACGAGCAGTACTTC. It is translated as CASSQDREVNEQYF.

The V call is TRBV5-6, the J call TRBJ2-7; tentatively, D is TRBD1 (5 bases). Looked up from germline, CDR1 is SGHDT and CDR2 is YYEEEE. This CDR3 is built from 13 residues. The ends were cut back, 4 bases at V and 2 bases at J, with 10 bases in the middle. The CDR3 nucleotides read TGTGCCAGCAGCCTAGGGGTCCCCTACGAGCAGTACTTC. Its protein product is CASSLGVPYEQYF.

J is TRBJ1-4 and V is TRBV28, with D uncertain. Trimming took off 2 bases at V and 4 bases at J, with 8 bases between the two ends. The CDR3 loop spans 14 amino acids. Germline values: CDR1 MDHEN, CDR2 SYDVKM. The CDR3 DNA is TGTGCCAGCAGTTTAAGTCAACTTAATGAAAAACTGTTTTTT. Protein sequence: CASSLSQLNEKLFF.

The chain recombines TRBV6-5 with TRBJ1-1; the match to TRBD1 covers 8 bases. The V and J ends lost 6 bases and 0 bases, in that order; junction bases with no gene match: 6. This CDR3 comprises 15 residues. Germline V lookup: CDR1 MNHEY, CDR2 SVGAGI. The CDR3 sequence is CASRGTGLVNTEAFF. DNA of the CDR3: TGTGCCAGCAGGGGGACAGGACTAGTGAACACTGAAGCTTTCTTT.

This chain links TRBV18 with TRBJ2-5; 8 positions agree with TRBD2. J lost 3 bases, V lost 5 bases, and 2 bases had no gene match. The germline V gene has CDR1 KGHSH and CDR2 LQKENI. There are 13 residues in the CDR3. The CDR3 nucleotides are TGTGCCAGCTCATCGGGACTAGAAGAGACCCAGTACTTC. It yields the protein CASSSGLEETQYF.

This chain connects TRBV27 to TRBJ2-2; 15 bases line up with TRBD2. The CDR3 runs 17 residues. Germline loops: CDR1 MNHEY, CDR2 SMNVEV (reference sequence). After removal of 4 bases from V and 2 bases from J, the junction contained 2 bases not matched to a gene. The CDR3 reads CASSSGLAGGNTGELFF. CDR3 in DNA: TGTGCCAGCAGTTCGGGACTAGCGGGGGGTAACACCGGGGAGCTGTTTTTT.

This sequence joins TRBV4-1 and TRBJ2-3; 11 bases line up with TRBD2. J was trimmed by 4 bases and V by 3 bases; bases with no gene match: 9. Germline V gene sequence: CDR1 MGHRA, CDR2 YSYEKL. CDR3 length equals 17 residues. The CDR3 is CASSQEGTSGFADTQYF. In DNA form, the CDR3 reads TGCGCCAGCAGCCAGGAAGGGACTAGCGGTTTCGCAGATACGCAGTATTTT.

The chain carries TRBV5-1 and TRBJ1-1, with D unresolved. This CDR3 spans 13 amino acids. Germline loops: CDR1 SGHRS, CDR2 YFSETQ. Trimming cost V 2 bases and J 4 bases, with 9 bases left between them. CDR3 amino acids: CASSLSSGTEAFF. CDR3 in DNA: TGCGCCAGCAGCTTAAGTTCGGGCACTGAAGCTTTCTTT.

The chain employs TRBV29-1 and TRBJ1-2; 10 bases are a match to TRBD1. V lost 6 bases to trimming and J lost 6 bases; unmatched junction nucleotides: 10. The CDR3 is made up of 14 amino acids. Germline CDR1 and CDR2: SQVTM and ANQGSEA. CDR3 amino acids: CSVHDSGTGDGYTF. CDR3 bases: TGCAGCGTCCACGACTCCGGGACAGGGGATGGCTACACCTTC.

This chain joins TRBV7-2 and TRBJ1-1; TRBD1 matches 7 bases. Germline V gene lookup returns CDR1 SGHTA and CDR2 FQGNSA. Germline trimming cut 5 bases from V and 4 bases from J; bases unmatched to any gene: 10. The CDR3 runs to 15 residues. The CDR3 sequence is CASSPRGAESTEAFF. DNA for the CDR3: TGTGCCAGCAGCCCCAGGGGGGCAGAGAGCACTGAAGCTTTCTTT.

The chain is built from TRBV4-3 and TRBJ2-1; possibly TRBD2 for D (6 bases). This CDR3 region has 15 residues. From germline, CDR1 is LGHNA and CDR2 YSLEER. V lost 6 bases and J 4 bases, leaving 16 bases between the germline ends. The CDR3 is CASSPASSVYNEQFF. The CDR3 nucleotides read TGCGCCAGCAGTCCCGCTTCTAGCGTATACAATGAGCAGTTCTTC.

J is TRBJ1-5 and V is TRBV7-2, with 8 bases aligning to TRBD1. CDR3 size: 15 residues. The ends lost 1 base at V and 6 bases at J; junction bases unmatched: 5. Germline CDR1 and CDR2: SGHTA and FQGNSA. The CDR3 nucleotides are TGTGCCAGCAGCTTAGGGACAGGGCAATTTCAGCCCCAGCATTTT. Its protein product is CASSLGTGQFQPQHF.

The genes are TRBV6-5 and TRBJ1-2, with TRBD1 matching over 9 bases. Germline V lookup: CDR1 MNHEY, CDR2 SVGAGI. The ends lost 6 bases at V and 4 bases at J; junction bases unmatched: 3. CDR3 length: 13 amino acids. For the CDR3, the DNA is TGTGCCAGCAGCCGGACAGGGGCCTATGGCTACACCTTC. As protein: CASSRTGAYGYTF.

The J gene is TRBJ1-2, the V gene TRBV28; D is uncertain. Germline CDR1 and CDR2: MDHEN and SYDVKM. V lost 3 bases and J lost 8, with 13 bases in between. The CDR3 totals 13 residues. CDR3 sequence reads: CASSFPLEGGYTF. The CDR3 DNA reads as TGTGCCAGCAGTTTCCCTCTCGAGGGAGGCTACACCTTC.

The chain recombines TRBV9 with TRBJ2-1, with 12 bases that match TRBD2. Germline V gene sequence: CDR1 SGDLS, CDR2 YYNGEE. Trimming took 0 bases from V and 5 from J; bases not matched to a gene: 6. This CDR3 comprises 17 residues. CDR3 in DNA: TGTGCCAGCAGCGTAGGCCTAGCGGGAGGGCCGAACAATGAGCAGTTCTTC. Protein product: CASSVGLAGGPNNEQFF. The variable domain in full, completed from reference TRBV9 and TRBJ2-1, reads DSGVTQTPKHLITATGQRVTLRCSPRSGDLSVYWYQQSLDQGLQFLIQYYNGEERAKGNILERFSAQQFPDLHSELNLSSLELGDSALYFCASSVGLAGGPNNEQFFGPGTRLTVL.

The V call is TRBV27, the J call TRBJ2-3; 10 nucleotides align to TRBD2. The V gene's germline CDR1 is MNHEY and CDR2 SMNVEV (reference sequence). The CDR3 consists of 14 residues. J lost 4 bases, V lost 3 bases, and 1 base had no gene match. CDR3 in amino acids: CASSLLAGADTQYF. The CDR3 bases are TGTGCCAGCAGTTTGCTAGCGGGGGCAGATACGCAGTATTTT.

The chain carries TRBV29-1 and TRBJ1-1; 10 nucleotides line up with TRBD1. CDR3 length: 14 amino acids. Germline loops: CDR1 SQVTM, CDR2 ANQGSEA. V gave up 7 bases and J gave up 3 bases; unmatched junction bases: 8. The CDR3, as DNA: TGCAGCGCGAGGGGGGGGACAGGGGACACTGAAGCTTTCTTT. Residues: CSARGGTGDTEAFF.

The chain employs TRBV6-5 and TRBJ1-4; D possibly corresponds to TRBD1 (5 bases). V was clipped by 7 bases and J by 3 bases, with 15 bases between them. Germline V lookup: CDR1 MNHEY, CDR2 SVGAGI. There are 15 residues in the CDR3. CDR3 in amino acids: CASTRAIGANEKLFF. DNA for the CDR3: TGTGCCAGCACCAGGGCTATTGGGGCTAATGAAAAACTGTTTTTT.

The chain uses TRBV2 and TRBJ2-3; tentative D call: TRBD1 (5 bases). Trimming took off 3 bases at V and 3 bases at J, with 10 bases between the two ends. Germline CDR1 is SNHLY and CDR2 is FYNNEI. The CDR3 runs to 14 residues. CDR3 in DNA: TGTGCCAGCAGTGAGGGGCGGAAGACAGATACGCAGTATTTT. It is translated as CASSEGRKTDTQYF.

V usage is TRBV7-2 and J usage is TRBJ2-5, with TRBD2 identical over 8 bases. V shed 5 bases, J shed 5 bases, and the junction held 7 bases outside the gene matches. The CDR3 runs 14 residues. CDR1 and CDR2 from the germline V gene are SGHTA and FQGNSA. Written as DNA, the CDR3 is TGTGCCAGCAGCCTCGGGACTAGAGGGGAGACCCAGTACTTC. Its protein product is CASSLGTRGETQYF.

The V and J genes are TRBV10-2 and TRBJ2-3; 9 bases align to TRBD2. The CDR3 has 15 residues. With V trimmed by 6 bases and J by 2 bases, 6 bases remained unmatched. Germline CDR1 WSHSY, CDR2 SAAADI. CDR3 sequence reads: CASREAGGFTDTQYF. The CDR3 region has the DNA TGCGCCAGCAGGGAAGCGGGAGGCTTCACAGATACGCAGTATTTT.

This chain uses TRBV10-1 with TRBJ2-2; TRBD2 aligns across 13 bases. The junction had 1 base not matched to a gene; V was cut back by 5 bases and J by 4 bases. The CDR3 is 15 amino acids. Looked up from germline, CDR1 is WNHNN and CDR2 is SYGVQD (reference sequence). CDR3 nucleotides: TGCGCCAGCAGTACTAGCGGGAGGGTCACCGGGGAGCTGTTTTTT. It yields the protein CASSTSGRVTGELFF.

The chain couples TRBV7-8 to TRBJ2-1; TRBD1 matches 7 bases. The CDR3 runs 14 residues. Per germline, CDR1 SGHVS and CDR2 FQNEAQ. The V segment lost 1 base and the J segment 6 bases; nucleotides outside the gene matches: 3. CDR3 in DNA: TGTGCCAGCAGCTTAGGGGGACAGTTCAATGAGCAGTTCTTC. Protein sequence: CASSLGGQFNEQFF.

The rearrangement joins TRBV27 to TRBJ2-7, with TRBD1 matching over 7 bases. V gave up 5 bases and J gave up 6 bases; unmatched junction bases: 13. The germline V gene has CDR1 MNHEY and CDR2 SMNVEV (reference sequence). The CDR3 totals 15 residues. CDR3 nucleotides: TGTGCCAGCAGTGCACCGGGACAGACTACTACCGAGCAGTACTTC. Protein sequence: CASSAPGQTTTEQYF.